These 24 T cell receptor beta chains were all obtained from the same sample, sequenced in a study of blood T cell repertoires in COVID-19. Produced via immunoSEQ multiplex PCR; TCRdb's table is partial and in-frame only. The table includes under 200,000 clones, roughly nine tenths detected once. The sequenced sample consisted of peripheral blood. All receptors come from a woman older than 75 in a cohort sampled during active or convalescent COVID-19.

This clone was observed a handful of times. The chain couples TRBV6-5 to TRBJ2-7; 8 nucleotides align to TRBD1. The CDR3 has 14 residues. Germline trimming cut 5 bases from V and 3 bases from J; bases unmatched to any gene: 6. CDR1 MNHEY and CDR2 SVGAGI come from the germline V gene. CDR3 coding DNA: TGTGCCAGCAGTCGGGACAGGCGCTTCTACGAGCAGTACGTC. Translated, it gives CASSRDRRFYEQYV.

This chain links TRBV6-1 with TRBJ1-2, with D tentatively TRBD1 (5 bases). The germline V gene encodes CDR1 MNHNS and CDR2 SASEGT. V lost 2 bases and J lost 9, with 19 bases in between. The CDR3 contains 15 residues. CDR3 protein: CASSELSRALGSYTF. CDR3 bases: TGTGCCAGCAGTGAACTGTCCAGGGCGCTGGGTAGCTACACCTTC.

The gene calls are TRBV28 and TRBJ2-7; D call uncertain. With 7 bases removed from V and 0 bases from J, the gap between germline ends came to 13 bases. The CDR3 totals 14 residues. Germline V gives CDR1 MDHEN, CDR2 SYDVKM. The CDR3 nucleotides are TGTGCCAGCAATCCACCGAGGAGCTCCTACGAGCAGTACTTC. Its translation is CASNPPRSSYEQYF.

The rearrangement uses TRBV11-2 and TRBJ2-1, with 10 bases identical to TRBD2. With 5 bases clipped from V and 2 bases from J, the junction kept 3 bases outside the gene matches. This CDR3 is 15 amino acids long. Germline V gives CDR1 SGHAT, CDR2 FQNNGV. The DNA for the CDR3 is TGTGCCAGCAGCCATAGCGGGGGGCCCTACAATGAGCAGTTCTTC. This gives the protein CASSHSGGPYNEQFF.

This clone appeared a few times. This rearrangement joins TRBV19 to TRBJ1-2; TRBD1 matches at 9 bases. The germline V gene has CDR1 LNHDA and CDR2 SQIVND (reference sequence). V shed 6 bases and J 6 bases; nucleotides not matched to a gene: 8. The CDR3 spans 14 residues. CDR3 loop: CASSIWTGVNGYTF. CDR3 coding DNA: TGTGCCAGTAGCATTTGGACAGGGGTAAATGGCTACACCTTC.

J is TRBJ2-3 and V is TRBV11-3; 16 positions agree with TRBD2. The germline CDR1 and CDR2 sequences are SGHNT and YENEEA. J gave up 3 bases and V 3 bases, and 6 bases lay outside the gene matches. This CDR3 is built from 18 residues. CDR3 amino acids: CASSFGTSGGAWTDTQYF. The CDR3 region has the DNA TGTGCCAGCAGCTTCGGGACTAGCGGGGGGGCGTGGACAGATACGCAGTATTTT.

The chain recombines TRBV3-1 (or the pseudogene TRBV3-2) with TRBJ2-7, with 9 bases that match TRBD1. This CDR3 has 17 amino acids. Germline trimming cut 4 bases from V and 4 bases from J; bases unmatched to any gene: 14. Germline V CDR1 and CDR2: LGHDT, YNNKEL (reference sequence). CDR3 DNA sequence: TGTGCCAGCAGCCTACCAGAGACAGGGACAGGGAAATACGAGCAGTACTTC. Protein sequence: CASSLPETGTGKYEQYF.

This chain uses TRBV5-6 with TRBJ1-5; 9 nucleotides match TRBD1. This CDR3 region has 19 residues. V shed 3 bases, J shed 1 base, and the junction held 14 bases outside the gene matches. CDR1 is SGHDT, CDR2 YYEEEE, per germline. Written as DNA, the CDR3 is TGTGCCAGCAGCTCATTCCGAGACAGGGGGGCCCACAGCAATCAGCCCCAGCATTTT. Translating it yields CASSSFRDRGAHSNQPQHF.

The rearrangement links TRBV28 to TRBJ1-1; 7 nucleotides line up with TRBD1. V gave up 6 bases and J gave up 6 bases; unmatched junction bases: 4. CDR3 length equals 12 residues. Germline assignment: CDR1 MDHEN and CDR2 SYDVKM. The CDR3 bases are TGTGCCAGCAGGGGGACAGACTCTGAAGCTTTCTTT. Its translation: CASRGTDSEAFF.

The count of this clone is one. Here the CDR3 DNA reads TGTGCCAGCAGCCAACATAAGACTGAAGCTTTCTTT. It codes for CASSQHKTEAFF. V gene TRBV7-8 combines with J gene TRBJ1-1; unclear D gene. Trimming took off 5 bases at V and 5 bases at J, with 9 bases between the two ends. The CDR3 has 12 amino acids. Per the germline V gene, CDR1 is SGHVS and CDR2 is FQNEAQ.

The CDR3 DNA sequence: TGTGCCAGCAGCGGGCGGACAGGGGGCGGATCACCCCTCCACTTT. It codes for CASSGRTGGGSPLHF. The chain recombines TRBV9 with TRBJ1-6; 11 positions agree with TRBD1. Germline V CDR1 and CDR2: SGDLS, YYNGEE. The CDR3 extends over 15 amino acids. V was pared by 3 bases and J by 10 bases, with 6 bases of the junction left unmatched.

The chain recombines TRBV7-8 with TRBJ2-5; maybe TRBD2 (6 bases). Germline CDR1 is SGHVS and CDR2 is FQNEAQ. The CDR3 has 14 residues. V shed 6 bases and J shed 4 bases, with 15 bases lying between them. CDR3 sequence: CASSIVRGGETQYF. The CDR3 DNA reads as TGTGCCAGCAGTATCGTTCGGGGAGGAGAGACCCAGTACTTC.

This clone showed up just a few times. In nucleotides, the CDR3 is TGTGCCATCAGTGTTAGTGGGAGTGAGGTAGGGGAGCAGTTCTTC. As protein: CAISVSGSEVGEQFF. This chain joins TRBV10-3 and TRBJ2-1; tentatively, D is TRBD2 (5 bases). The CDR3 covers 15 residues. Trimming took 4 bases from V and 10 from J, leaving 20 bases between them. Looked up from germline, CDR1 is ENHRY and CDR2 is SYGVKD.

The rearrangement links TRBV5-6 to TRBJ1-4, with 11 nucleotides matching TRBD1. The CDR3 runs 15 residues. Germline lookup yields CDR1 SGHDT and CDR2 YYEEEE. V was pared by 0 bases and J by 7 bases, with 2 bases of the junction left unmatched. CDR3 sequence (DNA): TGTGCCAGCAGCTTGGTTGGACAGGGGGCTGAAAAACTGTTTTTT. Translated, it gives CASSLVGQGAEKLFF.

This chain joins TRBV9 and TRBJ2-1, with TRBD2 matching 14 bases. CDR1 is SGDLS, CDR2 YYNGEE, per germline. The CDR3 has 16 residues. V gave up 4 bases and J gave up 9 bases; unmatched junction bases: 9. CDR3 in DNA: TGTGCCAGCAGCCGCGGACTAGCGGGAGGCATAGGTGAGCAGTTCTTC. Protein: CASSRGLAGGIGEQFF.

The chain uses TRBV24-1 and TRBJ2-5; maybe TRBD1 (6 bases). CDR1 and CDR2 from the germline V gene are KGHDR and SFDVKD. CDR3 size: 14 residues. The V and J ends lost 5 bases and 5 bases respectively, with 14 bases between them. In DNA form, the CDR3 reads TGTGCCACCAGTGCCACAGGGCTTTGGGAGACCCAGTACTTC. Translation: CATSATGLWETQYF.

This clone has only a few counts. V usage is TRBV12-3 or TRBV12-4 and J usage is TRBJ1-5, with D unresolved. The CDR3 has 13 amino acids. The V end was cut by 5 bases, the J end by 4 bases, with 9 bases between. In DNA, the CDR3 is TGTGCCAGCAGTCAAAACAGAAATCAGCCCCAGCATTTT. Encoded protein: CASSQNRNQPQHF.

The chain has TRBV6-5 and TRBJ2-7; 7 bases map to TRBD1. The germline CDR1 and CDR2 sequences are MNHEY and SVGAGI. This CDR3 contains 14 residues. V shed 3 bases, J shed 2 bases, and the junction held 4 bases outside the gene matches. CDR3 amino acids: CASSYNRGPYEQYF. The CDR3 DNA follows: TGTGCCAGCAGTTATAACAGGGGCCCCTACGAGCAGTACTTC.

V gene TRBV7-2 combines with J gene TRBJ2-5, with TRBD2 identical over 7 bases. The germline V gene has CDR1 SGHTA and CDR2 FQGNSA. This CDR3 comprises 15 residues. The V gene end was trimmed by 4 bases and the J gene end by 9 bases; junction bases not matched to a gene: 14. CDR3: CASSSRGWGGSAQYF. The CDR3 DNA follows: TGTGCCAGCAGCTCTCGGGGCTGGGGAGGGTCGGCCCAGTACTTC.

The chain carries TRBV18 and TRBJ2-7; 11 bases line up with TRBD2. Per the germline V gene, CDR1 is KGHSH and CDR2 is LQKENI. This CDR3 spans 14 amino acids. Unmatched junction bases numbered 5, after V lost 6 bases and J lost 4 bases. CDR3 region: CASSSLAGGYEQYV. The CDR3 coding sequence is TGTGCCAGCTCGTCTCTAGCGGGGGGTTACGAGCAGTACGTC.

The V call is TRBV19, the J call TRBJ1-1, with 7 bases that match TRBD1. J was trimmed by 1 base and V by 5 bases; bases with no gene match: 4. The germline gives CDR1 LNHDA, CDR2 SQIVND (reference sequence). This CDR3 is 14 amino acids long. CDR3 sequence (DNA): TGTGCCAGTAGTCTCGACAGGGCGAACACTGAAGCTTTCTTT. Residues: CASSLDRANTEAFF.

The gene calls are TRBV11-2 and TRBJ2-5, with D hard to call. The germline CDR1 and CDR2 sequences are SGHAT and FQNNGV. Trimming removed 0 bases at V and 5 bases at J, with 7 bases between. This CDR3 comprises 13 residues. DNA for the CDR3: TGTGCCAGCAGCTTAGATGTCGCGGAGACCCAGTACTTC. It translates to CASSLDVAETQYF.

The chain carries TRBV30 and TRBJ2-7, with a weak D call TRBD2 (5 bases). The ends were cut back, 2 bases at V and 3 bases at J, with 5 bases in the middle. CDR3 length: 11 amino acids. The germline CDR1 and CDR2 sequences are GTSNPN and SVGIG (reference sequence). This CDR3 is CAWSRDYEQYV. DNA of the CDR3: TGTGCCTGGAGTCGGGACTACGAGCAGTACGTC.

This chain uses TRBV6-2 or TRBV6-3 with TRBJ1-6, with 9 bases that match TRBD1. CDR3 length: 15 residues. Per germline, CDR1 MNHEY and CDR2 SVGEGT. J gave up 7 bases and V 6 bases, and 7 bases lay outside the gene matches. CDR3 sequence (DNA): TGTGCCAGCAGCTCGGCCGGGACAGGGAATTCACCCCTCCACTTT. Protein sequence: CASSSAGTGNSPLHF.